Detailed here is one TCR beta chain. Its antigen is unidentified. The data stem from a study of T cells in localized non-small cell lung cancer. Measured with immunoSEQ multiplex PCR; TCRdb has only the in-frame clones, and not every one. The sample includes 90,000 or so clones, 87% of them seen just once. The V and J ends lost 0 bases and 0 bases respectively, with 7 bases between them. The CDR3 covers 15 residues. CDR1 SGHRS and CDR2 YFSETQ come from the germline V gene. Notes on the study in general: Uninvolved adjacent lung showed peak T cell clonality, exceeding tumor. The appearance of a median approximately 55 of the top 100 tumor clones was seen in adjacent lung.

V is TRBV5-1 and J is TRBJ1-5; a possible D gene is TRBD1 (5 bases). The specimen was peripheral blood, collected before any cancer treatment. This receptor was taken from a man aged 35-69 years with stage I squamous cell lung carcinoma. CDR3: CASSLEGPSNQPQHF. The CDR3 nucleotides read TGCGCCAGCAGCTTGGAGGGGCCTAGCAATCAGCCCCAGCATTTT.